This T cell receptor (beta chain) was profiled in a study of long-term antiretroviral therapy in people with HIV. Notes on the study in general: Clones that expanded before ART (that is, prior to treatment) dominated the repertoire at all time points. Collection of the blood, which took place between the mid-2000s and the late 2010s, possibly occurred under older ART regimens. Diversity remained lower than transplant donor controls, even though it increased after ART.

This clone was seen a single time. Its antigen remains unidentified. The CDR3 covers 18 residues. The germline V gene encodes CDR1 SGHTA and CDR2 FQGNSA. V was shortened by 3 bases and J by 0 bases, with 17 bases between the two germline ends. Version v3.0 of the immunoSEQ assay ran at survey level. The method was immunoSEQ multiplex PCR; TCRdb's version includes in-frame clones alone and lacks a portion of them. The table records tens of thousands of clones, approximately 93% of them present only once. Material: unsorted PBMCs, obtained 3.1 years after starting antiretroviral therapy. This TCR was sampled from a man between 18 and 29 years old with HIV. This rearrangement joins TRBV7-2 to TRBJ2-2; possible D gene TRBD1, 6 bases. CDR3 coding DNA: TGTGCCAGCAGCTTGTGGGGGCTTGGCAACGCGAACACCGGGGAGCTGTTTTTT. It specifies CASSLWGLGNANTGELFF.